A single T cell receptor beta chain is shown here with its context. Its antigen is not identified. The sample is drawn from a study of T cell responses to AZD1222 COVID-19 vaccine. The protocol was immunoSEQ multiplex PCR, while the TCRdb copy is restricted to in-frame clones and leaves out a portion. The data show approximately 130,000 clones, about 90% seen once. Whole-study findings and limits: Females outnumbered males among donors, who were mostly white British; clonal diversity was possibly underestimated. Seropositive status at baseline applied to only 5 to 7 AZD1222 recipients.

The CDR3 runs to 13 residues. Trimming removed 10 bases at V and 1 base at J, with 12 bases between. Per the germline V gene, CDR1 is WNHNN and CDR2 is SYGVQD (reference sequence). This chain uses TRBV10-1 with TRBJ2-3; D gene uncertain. The sample was peripheral blood, taken on day 0 of AZD1222 vaccination. This clonotype was sampled from an adult in good health. The CDR3 DNA reads as TGCGCCACCCAGAGGAGCGGCACAGATACGCAGTATTTT. Amino acid sequence: CATQRSGTDTQYF.